This T cell receptor (beta chain) was found in a study of cytomegalovirus exposure and HLA in healthy donors. The study, taken as a whole, reports: Later analysis identified 15,000 to 20,000 TCR beta sequences associated with HLA alleles, using a false discovery rate threshold of 0.05.

Trimming removed 7 bases from V and 2 bases from J; junction bases left unmatched: 5. This CDR3 region has 13 residues. The V gene's germline CDR1 is SNHLY and CDR2 FYNNEI. Healthy individuals who donated bone marrow served as the donors. A multiplex PCR was run with 60 Vbeta primers and 13 Jbeta primers. The assay was immunoSEQ multiplex PCR, and TCRdb's table has in-frame clones only and misses some. Of approximately 200,000 clones in the sample, roughly 80% were seen once. As for this clone: The antigen is not known.

This chain uses TRBV2 with TRBJ2-7, with TRBD1 matching over 7 bases. The sequence was collected from a man aged 35 to 55 in good health and CMV-seronegative. The sequenced sample was PBMCs. This CDR3 is CASKATGPYEQYF. Written as DNA, the CDR3 is TGTGCCAGCAAGGCGACAGGGCCCTACGAGCAGTACTTC.